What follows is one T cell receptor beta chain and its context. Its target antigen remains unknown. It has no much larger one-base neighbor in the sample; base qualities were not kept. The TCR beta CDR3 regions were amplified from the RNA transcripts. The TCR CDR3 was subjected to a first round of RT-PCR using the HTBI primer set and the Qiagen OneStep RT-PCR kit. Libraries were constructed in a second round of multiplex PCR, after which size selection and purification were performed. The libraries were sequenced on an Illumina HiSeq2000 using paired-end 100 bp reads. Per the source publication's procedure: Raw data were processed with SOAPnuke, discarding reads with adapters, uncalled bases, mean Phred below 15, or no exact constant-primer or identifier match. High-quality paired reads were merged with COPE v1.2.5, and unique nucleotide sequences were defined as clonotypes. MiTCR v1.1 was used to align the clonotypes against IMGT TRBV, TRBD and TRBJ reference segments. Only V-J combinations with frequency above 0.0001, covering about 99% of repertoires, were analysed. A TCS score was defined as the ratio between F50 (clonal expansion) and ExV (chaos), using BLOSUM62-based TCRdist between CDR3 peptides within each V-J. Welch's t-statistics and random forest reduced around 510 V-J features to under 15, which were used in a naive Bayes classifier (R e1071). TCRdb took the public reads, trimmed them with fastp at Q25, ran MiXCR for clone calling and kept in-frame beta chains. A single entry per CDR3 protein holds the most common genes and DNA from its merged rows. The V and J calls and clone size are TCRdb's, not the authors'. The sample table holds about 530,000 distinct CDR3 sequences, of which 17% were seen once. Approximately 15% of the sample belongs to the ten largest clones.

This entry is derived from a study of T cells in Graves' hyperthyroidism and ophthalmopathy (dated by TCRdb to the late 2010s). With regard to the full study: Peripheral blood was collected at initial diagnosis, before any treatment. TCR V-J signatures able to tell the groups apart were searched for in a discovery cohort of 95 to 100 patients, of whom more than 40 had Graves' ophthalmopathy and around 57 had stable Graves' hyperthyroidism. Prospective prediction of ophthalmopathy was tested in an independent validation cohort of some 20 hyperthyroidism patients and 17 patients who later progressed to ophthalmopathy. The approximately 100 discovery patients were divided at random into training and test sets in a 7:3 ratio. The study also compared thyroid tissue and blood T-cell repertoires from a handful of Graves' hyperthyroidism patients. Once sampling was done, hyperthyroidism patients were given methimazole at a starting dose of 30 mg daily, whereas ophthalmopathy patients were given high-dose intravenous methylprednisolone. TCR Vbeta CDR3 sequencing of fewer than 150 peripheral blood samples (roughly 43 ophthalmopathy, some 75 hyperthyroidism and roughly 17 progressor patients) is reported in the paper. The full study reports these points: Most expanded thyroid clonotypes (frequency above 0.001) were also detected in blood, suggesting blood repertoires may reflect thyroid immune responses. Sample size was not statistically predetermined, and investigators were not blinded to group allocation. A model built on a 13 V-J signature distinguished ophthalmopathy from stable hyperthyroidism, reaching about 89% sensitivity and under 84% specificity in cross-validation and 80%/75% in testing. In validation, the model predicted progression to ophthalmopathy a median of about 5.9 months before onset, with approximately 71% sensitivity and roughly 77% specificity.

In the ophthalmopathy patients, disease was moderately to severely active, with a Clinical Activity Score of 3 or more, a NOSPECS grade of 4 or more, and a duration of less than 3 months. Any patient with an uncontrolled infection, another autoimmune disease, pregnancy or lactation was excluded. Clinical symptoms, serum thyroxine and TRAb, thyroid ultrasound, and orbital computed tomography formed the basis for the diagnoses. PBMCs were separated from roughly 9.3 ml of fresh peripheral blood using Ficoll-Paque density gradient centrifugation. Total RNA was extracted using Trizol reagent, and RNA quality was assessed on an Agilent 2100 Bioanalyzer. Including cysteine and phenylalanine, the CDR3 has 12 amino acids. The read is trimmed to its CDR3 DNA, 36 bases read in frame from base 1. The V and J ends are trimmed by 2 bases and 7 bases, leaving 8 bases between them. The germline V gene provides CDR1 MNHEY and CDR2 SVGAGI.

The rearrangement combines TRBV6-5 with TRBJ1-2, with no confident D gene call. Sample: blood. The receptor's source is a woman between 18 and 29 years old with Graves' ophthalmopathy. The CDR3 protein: CASSYDSIGYTF. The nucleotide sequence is TGTGCCAGCAGTTACGATTCTATTGGCTACACCTTC.